This entry is about one TCR beta chain. The antigen this receptor binds is unknown. Base qualities are not recorded, but no much larger clone differs from it by a single base. Instrument on record: Illumina HiSeq 2500. Quantitative 5'-RACE with molecular barcodes was used to prepare TCR beta libraries. The study's own analysis went as follows. To identify disease-linked TCR variants, a new computational method was used, one built on a probabilistic model of VDJ rearrangement. TCRdb took the public reads, trimmed them with fastp at Q25, ran MiXCR for clone calling and kept in-frame beta chains. Every entry covers one CDR3 protein and lists the most common genes and DNA from its rows. The V and J calls were not made by the authors but by TCRdb's processing. Within this sample are about 360,000 distinct CDR3 sequences, with 20% to 25% of them counted one time only. Of the sample, under 15% is held by the ten largest clones.

There are 20 amino acids in the CDR3, from cysteine to phenylalanine inclusive. CDR3 DNA only is kept here, 60 bases in frame from base 1. The germline V gene (reference sequence) provides CDR1 DFQATT and CDR2 SNEGSKA. Trimming at the junction amounts to 3 bases on V and 2 bases on J, and the germline ends lie 29 bases apart. These data are taken from a study of CD8 T cells in ankylosing spondylitis (TCRdb year 2017). For the study in its entirety: The study profiled T cell receptor beta repertoires in healthy donors and ankylosing spondylitis patients to find disease-linked TCR variants. In total, the full study cohort was made up of 110 or so healthy donors and about two dozen ankylosing spondylitis patients. Peripheral blood was sampled, and synovial fluid was additionally collected from ankylosing spondylitis patients.

On the study overall, not on this receptor specifically: A TCR beta motif of fewer than 10 highly homologous amino acid variants appeared characteristic of blood from ankylosing spondylitis patients. Some motif variants had previously been reported in the synovial fluid and blood of reactive arthritis patients, which suggests shared mechanisms of disease initiation. Significant enrichment of the disease-linked clones was reported in matched synovial fluid samples from ankylosing spondylitis patients. The disease-linked clones showed a CD8+ phenotype and occurred at relatively low frequencies in peripheral blood.

Specimen: blood, either unsorted or a sorted T cell fraction (not recorded which). The sequence links TRBV20-1 to TRBJ2-1; the D gene is possibly TRBD2, with 6 bases matching. The TCR was taken from a male donor with ankylosing spondylitis or in good health (not recorded which). The DNA sequence follows: TGCAGTGCTAGGGGCAACCGGGACGCTGACCGGGACTTACCCTACAATGAGCAGTTCTTC. The translation is CSARGNRDADRDLPYNEQFF.